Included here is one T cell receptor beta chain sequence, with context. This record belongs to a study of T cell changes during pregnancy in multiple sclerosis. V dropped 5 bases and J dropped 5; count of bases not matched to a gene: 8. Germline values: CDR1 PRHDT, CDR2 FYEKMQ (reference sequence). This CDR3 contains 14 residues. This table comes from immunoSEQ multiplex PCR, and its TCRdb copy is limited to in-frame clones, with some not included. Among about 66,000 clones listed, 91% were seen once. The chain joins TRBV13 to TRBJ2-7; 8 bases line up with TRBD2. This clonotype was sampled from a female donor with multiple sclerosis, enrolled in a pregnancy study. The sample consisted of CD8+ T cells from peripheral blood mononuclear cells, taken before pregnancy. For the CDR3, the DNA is TGTGCCAGCAGCCCCGGGGGGGAGAATAACGAGCAGTACTTC. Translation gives CASSPGGENNEQYF.